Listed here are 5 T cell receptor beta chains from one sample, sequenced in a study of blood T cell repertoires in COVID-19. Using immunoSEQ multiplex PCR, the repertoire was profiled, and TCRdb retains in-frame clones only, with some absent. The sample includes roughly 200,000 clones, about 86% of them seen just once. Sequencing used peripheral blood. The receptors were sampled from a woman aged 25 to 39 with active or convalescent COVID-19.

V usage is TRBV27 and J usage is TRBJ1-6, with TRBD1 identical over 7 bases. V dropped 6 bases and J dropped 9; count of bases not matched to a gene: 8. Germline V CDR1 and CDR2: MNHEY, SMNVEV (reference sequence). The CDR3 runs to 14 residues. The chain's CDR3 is CASSRTGGTSPLHF. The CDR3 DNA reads TGTGCCAGCAGCCGGACAGGCGGGACTTCACCCCTCCACTTT.

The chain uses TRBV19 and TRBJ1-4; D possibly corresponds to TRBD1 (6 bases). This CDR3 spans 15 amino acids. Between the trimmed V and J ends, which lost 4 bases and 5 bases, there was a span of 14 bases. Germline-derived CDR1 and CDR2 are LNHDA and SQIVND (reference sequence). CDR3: CASSTPWGLNEKLFF. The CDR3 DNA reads TGTGCCAGTAGTACGCCATGGGGGCTAAATGAAAAACTGTTTTTT.

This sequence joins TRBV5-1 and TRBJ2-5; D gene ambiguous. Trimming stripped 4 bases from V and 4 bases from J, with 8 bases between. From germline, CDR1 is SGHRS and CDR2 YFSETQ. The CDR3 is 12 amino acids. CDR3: CASSRELETQYF. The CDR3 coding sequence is TGCGCCAGCAGCAGAGAACTAGAGACCCAGTACTTC.

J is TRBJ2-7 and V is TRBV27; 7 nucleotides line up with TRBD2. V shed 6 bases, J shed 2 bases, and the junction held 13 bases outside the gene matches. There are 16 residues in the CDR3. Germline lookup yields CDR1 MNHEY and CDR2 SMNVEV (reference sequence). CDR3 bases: TGTGCCAGCAGCCGCCTTATGGGAGGGTCCCCCTACGAGCAGTACTTC. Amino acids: CASSRLMGGSPYEQYF.

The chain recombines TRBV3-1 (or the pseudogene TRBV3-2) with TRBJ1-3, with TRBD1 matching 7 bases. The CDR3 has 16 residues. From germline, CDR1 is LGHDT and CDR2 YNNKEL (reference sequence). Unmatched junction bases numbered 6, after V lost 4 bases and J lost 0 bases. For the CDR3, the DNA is TGTGCCAGCAGCCCAGACAGGGTAATCTCTGGAAACACCATATATTTT. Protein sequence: CASSPDRVISGNTIYF.